Listed below are T cell receptor beta chains from one sample, sequenced in a study of identical twins. TCRdb processed the 5' RACE reads anew with MiXCR; each CDR3 protein has one entry. The sample lists about 570,000 distinct CDR3 sequences, approximately 9.6% seen once, with around 3.1% in the top ten. The same data also went into a second study, on yellow fever vaccine responses in identical twins.

Sequenced material: PBMCs. These receptors were taken from a woman between 18 and 30 years old in good health. Both conserved end residues are trimmed from each CDR3.

>TRBJ2-1|TRBV2
ASTGRMNNEQF
>TRBJ2-2|TRBV5-6
ASSLLRGPGELF
>TRBJ2-3|TRBV12-3/TRBV12-4
ASSLTGTSETDTQY
>TRBJ1-4|TRBV20-1
SASGAGGDEKLF
>TRBJ2-2|TRBV11-1
ASKRQGNTGELF
>TRBJ2-7|TRBV11-2
ASSFAGLPYEQY
>TRBJ1-2|TRBV20-1
SARTGVADGYT
>TRBJ2-1|TRBV24-1
ATSAETDYNEQF
>TRBJ2-5|TRBV7-9
ASSSDRQKETQY
>TRBJ2-7|TRBV6-5
ASSWGLDYEQY
>TRBJ2-1|TRBV24-1
ATSDRQIDNEQF
>TRBJ2-3|TRBV7-2
ASSRQGHTDTQY
>TRBJ1-3|TRBV6-5
ASSYGQGNGNTIY
>TRBJ2-7|TRBV4-1
ASSQDTWREQY
>TRBJ2-3|TRBV7-8
ASSHWTASTDTQY
>TRBJ2-7|TRBV2
ASRTGTVAYEQY
>TRBJ2-7|TRBV20-1
SASVGHRVSGTHIIYEQY
>TRBJ2-3|TRBV7-2
ASSLVDRAQDTQY
>TRBJ2-1|TRBV18
ASSPPTGFDNEQF
>TRBJ2-5|TRBV6-5
ASSYTRASGSQETQY
>TRBJ2-7|TRBV20-1
SAIGGASYEQY
>TRBJ1-1|TRBV28
ASSPSTGQHTEAF
>TRBJ2-7|TRBV6-2/TRBV6-3
ASRVGIAGALEQY
>TRBJ1-1|TRBV6-2/TRBV6-3
ASSYLRQNTEAF
>TRBJ2-1|TRBV5-1
ASSFVTNLYNEQF
>TRBJ1-6|TRBV3-1
ASSQDWGQSNSPLH
>TRBJ2-2|TRBV28
ASSLASIGTGELF
>TRBJ2-4|TRBV4-3
ASSQDGTGGYIQY
>TRBJ1-2|TRBV6-1
ASSATRTGTGYT
>TRBJ2-2|TRBV9
ASSVVSPGTGELF
>TRBJ2-1|TRBV20-1
SARLAGLSPNEQF
>TRBJ2-5|TRBV11-3
ASSLDSNRETQY
>TRBJ2-1|TRBV7-8
ASSSPGQAGNEQF
>TRBJ1-1|TRBV6-1
ASTHSSRGGGNTEAF
>TRBJ2-2|TRBV3-1
ASSQQGKGGELF
>TRBJ1-4|TRBV12-3/TRBV12-4
ASSYLGGRNEKLF
>TRBJ2-7|TRBV12-3/TRBV12-4
ASSLFPSGKFYEQY
>TRBJ2-3|TRBV12-3/TRBV12-4
ASNLGLAGTTDTQY
>TRBJ1-1|TRBV3-1
ASSPPGDEAF
>TRBJ2-1|TRBV25-1
AIEGGVGWSNEQF
>TRBJ2-7|TRBV20-1
SATLVPEKWSYEQY
>TRBJ2-7|TRBV20-1
SAVRDGRWDEQY
>TRBJ2-7|TRBV6-1
ASSKQGTTHYEQY
>TRBJ2-4|TRBV20-1
SAPPLAEIAKNIQY
>TRBJ1-1|TRBV12-3/TRBV12-4
ASSLGGHTFTEAF
>TRBJ2-7|TRBV2
ASSRTSVSYEQY
>TRBJ2-1|TRBV11-2
ASSSLHTRSYNEQF
>TRBJ2-1|TRBV27
ASGPRIPRGVEQF
>TRBJ2-1|TRBV7-8
ASSLEAGGPIGNEQF
>TRBJ2-1|TRBV7-2
ASSLDGQGEQF
>TRBJ2-5|TRBV10-3
AISAAGGGSQETQY
>TRBJ2-3|TRBV5-1
ASSFPGQNTDTQY
>TRBJ2-2|TRBV4-2
ASSLGGSNTGELF
>TRBJ2-1|TRBV15
ATSSPGTSGVPSYNEQF
>TRBJ2-5|TRBV18
ASSPGPQETQY
>TRBJ2-2|TRBV5-6
ASSLSDGELF
>TRBJ1-2|TRBV20-1
SAPPRDRVGYT
>TRBJ2-1|TRBV20-1
SATRVVAGGGDEQF
>TRBJ2-7|TRBV5-5
ASSSNQGWGEQY
>TRBJ1-2|TRBV5-6
ASGGTGDNYGYT